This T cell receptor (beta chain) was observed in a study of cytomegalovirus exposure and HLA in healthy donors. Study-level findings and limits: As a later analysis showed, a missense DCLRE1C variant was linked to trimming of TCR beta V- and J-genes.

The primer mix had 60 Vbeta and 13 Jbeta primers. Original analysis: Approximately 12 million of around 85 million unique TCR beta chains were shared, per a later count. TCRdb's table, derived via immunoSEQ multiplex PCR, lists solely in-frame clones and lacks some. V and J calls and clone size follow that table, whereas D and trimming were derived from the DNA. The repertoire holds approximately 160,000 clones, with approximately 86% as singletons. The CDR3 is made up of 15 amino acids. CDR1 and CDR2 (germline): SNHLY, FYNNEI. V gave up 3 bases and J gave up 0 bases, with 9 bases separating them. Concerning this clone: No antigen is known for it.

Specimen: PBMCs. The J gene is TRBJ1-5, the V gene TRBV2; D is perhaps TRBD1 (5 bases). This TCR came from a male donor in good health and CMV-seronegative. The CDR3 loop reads CASSEDIDSNQPQHF. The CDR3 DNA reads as TGTGCCAGCAGTGAGGACATAGATAGCAATCAGCCCCAGCATTTT.